This is a list of T cell receptor beta chains from one sample in a study of T-cell reconstitution after alpha-beta-depleted transplantation in children. One entry per CDR3 protein, called by TCRdb with MiXCR from the PCR reads. This sample has some 300,000 distinct CDR3 sequences, with around 10% found just once. Sequences were derived from PBMCs from the stem cell graft donor, sampled from the stem cell graft. Receptors originate from a human donor who donated a stem cell graft to a child with acute lymphoblastic leukemia. CDR3s include the opening cysteine and the closing phenylalanine or tryptophan. A D gene is named only where the DNA matches it firmly. A clone size is listed for some rows: how often the clone was seen (once, few, many), or a class if it is expanded.

D gene	V gene	J gene	clone size	CDR3 DNA	CDR3 protein
TRBD1	TRBV20-1	TRBJ1-5	.	TGCAGTGCTACTCCGGACAGGATCGTAAGCAATCAGCCCCAGCATTTT	CSATPDRIVSNQPQHF
TRBD2	TRBV28	TRBJ2-1	.	TGTGCCAGCAGTACCCCAGCCGGGAGGAATAACAATGAGCAGTTCTTC	CASSTPAGRNNNEQFF
TRBD2	TRBV9	TRBJ2-7	few	TGTGCCAGCAGCGTAGAAGGCGGGAGGAAGCACGAGCAGTACTTC	CASSVEGGRKHEQYF
TRBD2	TRBV5-1	TRBJ2-2	few	TGCGCCAGCAGCTTAATACTAGCGGGAGGGAACACCGGGGAGCTGTTTTTT	CASSLILAGGNTGELFF
TRBD2	TRBV7-3	TRBJ2-1	.	TGTGCCAGCGGTTTAGCGGGAGGGGGGTACAATGAGCAGTTCTTC	CASGLAGGGYNEQFF
TRBD1	TRBV20-1	TRBJ2-7	few	TGCAGTGCCGAGGGACAGGGAGGGGTATACGAGCAGTACTTC	CSAEGQGGVYEQYF
.	TRBV2	TRBJ1-3	few	TGTGCCAGCAGTGAGACGGGCTCTGGAAACACCATATATTTT	CASSETGSGNTIYF
TRBD2	TRBV11-2	TRBJ2-2	.	TGTGCCAGCAGCTTAAGGGGGATAGCGGGAGGGGACTACACCGGGGAGCTGTTTTTT	CASSLRGIAGGDYTGELFF
.	TRBV5-1	TRBJ2-3	few	TGCGCCAGCTGTTCGGGGGATCGCACAGATACGCAGTATTTT	CASCSGDRTDTQYF
TRBD1	TRBV27	TRBJ2-7	few	TGTGCCAGCAGCACAGGGGGATATGCCTACGAGCAGTACTTC	CASSTGGYAYEQYF
.	TRBV7-9	TRBJ2-3	.	TGTGCCAGCAGCTTAAAATCGCTTAAAACCCTCGGGATCGGACAGTATTTT	CASSLKSLKTLGIGQYF
.	TRBV12-3/TRBV12-4	TRBJ2-7	few	TGTGCCAGCAGTTTGATGGAGGGGGCGTACGAGCAGTACTTC	CASSLMEGAYEQYF
.	TRBV20-1	TRBJ2-5	.	TGCAGTGCTAGATCCCCCGGGACCCAAGAGACCCAGTACTTC	CSARSPGTQETQYF
.	TRBV29-1	TRBJ2-3	many	TGCAGCGTTGAAATGTGGGGGACGCAGTATTTT	CSVEMWGTQYF
.	TRBV4-1	TRBJ1-2	few	TGCGCCAGCAGCCAAGATCTCCGCCGAGGACAGAAATGGACCTTC	CASSQDLRRGQKWTF
TRBD2	TRBV20-1	TRBJ2-1	.	TGCAGTGCTTTAACCGGGACTAGCGTATACAATGAGCAGTTCTTC	CSALTGTSVYNEQFF
TRBD1	TRBV20-1	TRBJ2-6	few	TGCAGTGCTACCGGGACAGGGTTCGGGGCCAACGTCCTGACTTTC	CSATGTGFGANVLTF
.	TRBV11-2	TRBJ1-1	.	TGTGCCAGCAGCCCAACACCCGGGGTTTGGTCGAACACTGAAGCTTTCTTT	CASSPTPGVWSNTEAFF
.	TRBV5-1	TRBJ2-1	many	TGCGCCAGCAGCTCGGACAGATACAATGAGCAGTTCTTC	CASSSDRYNEQFF
.	TRBV12-3/TRBV12-4	TRBJ2-3	few	TGTGCCAGCAGTCGACTAGTTAGGAAAGATACGCAGTATTTT	CASSRLVRKDTQYF
.	TRBV27	TRBJ2-7	few	TGTGCCAGCAGACCGACATTCGGGGAGCAGTACTTC	CASRPTFGEQYF
.	TRBV28	TRBJ2-3	few	TGTGCCAGCAGCTCTCTTCGAGCGGAGGGGGATACGCAGTATTTT	CASSSLRAEGDTQYF
TRBD2	TRBV4-2	TRBJ2-5	.	TGTGCCAGCAGCCAAGAGATCGCGGGAGGGGGACAGACCCAGTACTTC	CASSQEIAGGGQTQYF
.	TRBV19	TRBJ1-5	.	TGTGCCAGTAGTATGGGCCTTAGCAATCAGCCCCAGCATTTT	CASSMGLSNQPQHF
.	TRBV12-3/TRBV12-4	TRBJ1-5	many	TGTGCCAGCAGTTTTCTGTATAGCAATCAGCCCCAGCATTTT	CASSFLYSNQPQHF
TRBD1	TRBV7-9	TRBJ1-2	.	TGTGCCAGCAGCCCCCGGACAGGGGAAGGCTACACCTTC	CASSPRTGEGYTF
TRBD1	TRBV12-3/TRBV12-4	TRBJ2-2	few	TGTGCCAGCAAAACAGGGGGCAACACCGGGGAGCTGTTTTTT	CASKTGGNTGELFF
TRBD1	TRBV12-3/TRBV12-4	TRBJ1-2	few	TGTGCCAGCAGTTTTAGCCTGTTGGGGGACAGGGCTAACTATGGCTACACCTTC	CASSFSLLGDRANYGYTF
TRBD1	TRBV7-9	TRBJ1-2	many	TGTGCCAGCAGCTTGGGGACAGGGGATTCCTATGGCTACACCTTC	CASSLGTGDSYGYTF
.	TRBV11-2	TRBJ1-1	many	TGTGCCAGCAGTCGCGGGGGAACTGAAGCTTTCTTT	CASSRGGTEAFF
TRBD2	TRBV19	TRBJ2-1	few	TGTGCCAGTAGTATAGACCGGCGGGGGTATGAGCAGTTCTTC	CASSIDRRGYEQFF
.	TRBV7-2	TRBJ1-2	once	TGTGCCAGCAGCCCAGACGCGGGTGGCTACACCTTC	CASSPDAGGYTF
.	TRBV7-6	TRBJ1-6	.	TGTGCCAGCAGCCCTGACCCGGGACGGGGGAATTCCCCCCTCCACTTT	CASSPDPGRGNSPLHF
.	TRBV7-2	TRBJ2-7	.	TGTGCCAGCAGCTTATCGCTGGGGCCCTCCTACGAGCAGTACTTC	CASSLSLGPSYEQYF
.	TRBV18	TRBJ1-4	many	TGTGCCAGCTCACCCCGTACAGAAGAAAAACTGTTTTTT	CASSPRTEEKLFF
.	TRBV20-1	TRBJ2-2	many	TGTAGTGTCGGAGACACCGGGGAGCTGTTTTTT	CSVGDTGELFF
TRBD1	TRBV7-9	TRBJ2-1	few	TGTGCCAGCAGCCATAACAAGGGACAGTCCTACAATGAGCAGTTCTTC	CASSHNKGQSYNEQFF
.	TRBV5-6	TRBJ1-2	many	TGTGCCAGCAGCTTGGCCAACAGTAATGGCTACACCTTC	CASSLANSNGYTF
.	TRBV10-3	TRBJ1-2	.	TGTGCCATCAGTGAGTCGATGCTGGGGGCCAACTATGGCTACACCTTC	CAISESMLGANYGYTF
TRBD2	TRBV25-1	TRBJ2-1	few	TGTGCCAGCTCCCCCCCGGGACTACCATACAATGAGCAGTTCTTC	CASSPPGLPYNEQFF
.	TRBV5-1	TRBJ1-5	few	TGCGCCAGCAGCTTGAGTCAGGGACGTCAGCCCCAGCATTTT	CASSLSQGRQPQHF